The next 32 T cell receptor beta chains were all read from a single sample in a study of response to subunit inactivated influenza vaccine. TCRdb processed the RT-PCR reads anew with MiXCR; each CDR3 protein has one entry. This table has 150,000 to 200,000 distinct CDR3 sequences, about 10% appearing once. The sequencing here drew on CD8+ T cells sorted from PBMCs, taken roughly 24 months after vaccination. The receptors shown here come from a man between 50 and 69 years old who received an inactivated influenza vaccine.

The chain employs TRBV7-2 and TRBJ2-7, with unresolved D. The CDR3 is 13 residues long. Germline CDR1 and CDR2: SGHTA and FQGNSA. The ends were cut back, 2 bases at V and 2 bases at J, with 7 bases in the middle. The CDR3 coding sequence is TGTGCCAGCAGCTTAACGCAAGCCTACGAGCAGTACTTC. It encodes CASSLTQAYEQYF.

Worth noting for this clonotype: This may stem from a read error, because a much larger clone lies one nucleotide away. The chain carries TRBV3-1 and TRBJ1-1; a possible D gene is TRBD1 (5 bases). Germline assignment: CDR1 LGHDT and CDR2 YNNKEL (reference sequence). The length of the CDR3 is 14 residues. Written as DNA, the CDR3 is TGTGCCTGCAGGAGGGCAGGCGGGGGTACTGAAGCTTTCTTT. Protein sequence: CACRRAGGGTEAFF. Variable domain in full (rest from reference TRBV3-1 and TRBJ1-1): DTAVSQTPKYLVTQMGNDKSIKCEQNLGHDTMYWYKQDSKKFLKIMFSYNNKELIINETVPNRFSPKSPDKAHLNLHINSLELGDSAVYFCACRRAGGGTEAFFGQGTRLTVV.

This clonotype was counted many times. This CDR3 is CASSLVVAAPVGEQFF. CDR3 DNA: TGTGCCAGCAGCTTAGTCGTTGCGGCACCCGTTGGTGAGCAGTTCTTC. The V call is TRBV7-9, the J call TRBJ2-1, with D unresolved. V was clipped by 1 base and J by 9 bases, with 19 bases between them. The CDR3 length is 16 residues. Germline-derived CDR1 and CDR2 are SEHNR and FQNEAQ (reference sequence).

The chain joins TRBV7-8 to TRBJ2-7; the match to TRBD2 covers 11 bases. The CDR3 length is 15 residues. The germline V gene has CDR1 SGHVS and CDR2 FQNEAQ. Unmatched junction bases numbered 6, after V lost 5 bases and J lost 3 bases. In DNA form, the CDR3 reads TGTGCCAGCAGCCAAACTAGCGGGAGCCTCTACGAGCAGTACTTC. It is translated as CASSQTSGSLYEQYF.

This clonotype was seen more than once but under ten times. The V and J genes are TRBV2 and TRBJ2-7; D remains unclear. CDR1 SNHLY and CDR2 FYNNEI come from the germline V gene. V lost 4 bases, J lost 0 bases, and 13 bases lay in between. The CDR3 extends over 15 amino acids. The chain's CDR3 is CASSAEPSLSYEQYF. The CDR3 nucleotides are TGTGCCAGCAGTGCCGAGCCCTCCCTCTCCTACGAGCAGTACTTC.

This clonotype was picked up a small number of times. The chain employs TRBV4-1 and TRBJ2-1; D unclear. Germline V gene sequence: CDR1 MGHRA, CDR2 YSYEKL. The CDR3 length is 12 residues. The V and J ends lost 1 base and 9 bases respectively, with 7 bases between them. The DNA for the CDR3 is TGCGCCAGCAGCCAAGCGTCCCGTGAGCAGTTCTTC. Its protein is CASSQASREQFF.

This clonotype occurred many times. The V gene is TRBV12-3 or TRBV12-4, the J gene TRBJ1-6; D ambiguous. Trimming pared 5 bases from V and 9 bases from J, leaving 8 bases between. The length of the CDR3 is 12 residues. For the CDR3, the DNA is TGTGCCAGCAGTCTACCGGGTTCACCCCTCCACTTT. Translating it yields CASSLPGSPLHF.

The chain recombines TRBV27 with TRBJ2-1, with 7 positions matching TRBD1. Unmatched junction bases numbered 13, after V lost 7 bases and J lost 7 bases. The CDR3 consists of 15 residues. From germline, CDR1 is MNHEY and CDR2 SMNVEV (reference sequence). The CDR3 DNA is TGTGCCAGCACCCACAGTGGGACAGTATCAAATGAGCAGTTCTTC. Translated, it gives CASTHSGTVSNEQFF.

This clonotype was seen at least ten times. J is TRBJ2-5 and V is TRBV29-1; TRBD2 might be the D (5 bases). This CDR3 comprises 11 residues. Trimming left V 6 bases short and J 8 bases short, with 13 bases between. CDR1 and CDR2 (germline): SQVTM, ANQGSEA. CDR3 DNA sequence: TGCAGCGTACTCGGGGAAGGTACCCAGTACTTC. Residues: CSVLGEGTQYF.

The chain links TRBV28 to TRBJ2-3, with D unclear. The CDR3 covers 14 residues. The V end lost 6 bases, the J end lost 2 bases, and 12 bases lay between the germline ends. Per germline, CDR1 MDHEN and CDR2 SYDVKM. DNA of the CDR3: TGTGCCAGCAGCCCCGGGCAGCTCACAGATACGCAGTATTTT. This translates into CASSPGQLTDTQYF.

J is TRBJ2-7 and V is TRBV7-9; no clear D gene. CDR1 is SEHNR and CDR2 is FQNEAQ in the germline V gene (reference sequence). CDR3 size: 11 residues. With 5 bases removed from V and 5 bases from J, the gap between germline ends came to 7 bases. CDR3 in DNA: TGTGCCAGCAGCCATACGGACGAGCAGTACTTC. Encoded protein: CASSHTDEQYF.

The chain has TRBV20-1 and TRBJ2-2; 9 nucleotides agree with TRBD2. The CDR3 contains 16 residues. The germline V gene has CDR1 DFQATT and CDR2 SNEGSKA (reference sequence). Trimming removed 1 base from V and 3 bases from J; junction bases left unmatched: 6. CDR3 DNA: TGCAGTGCTAGAGGATCGCGGGAGGGCGACACCGGGGAGCTGTTTTTT. Translating gives CSARGSREGDTGELFF.

This clonotype showed up just a few times. The chain carries TRBV27 and TRBJ2-1; TRBD1 might be the D (5 bases). The V end was cut by 1 base, the J end by 6 bases, with 10 bases between. The CDR3 length is 14 residues. The germline gives CDR1 MNHEY, CDR2 SMNVEV (reference sequence). The chain's CDR3 is CASSLYRWSNEQFF. The CDR3 bases are TGTGCCAGCAGTTTATACAGGTGGAGCAATGAGCAGTTCTTC.

This clonotype was recorded at least ten times. V and J are TRBV4-3 and TRBJ2-7; D might be TRBD1 (6 bases). Trimming left V 1 base short and J 0 bases short, with 7 bases between. This CDR3 region has 14 residues. Germline CDR1 is LGHNA and CDR2 is YSLEER. The CDR3 is CASSQGTASYEQYF. The CDR3 nucleotides are TGCGCCAGCAGCCAAGGGACAGCCTCCTACGAGCAGTACTTC.

The chain is built from TRBV25-1 and TRBJ1-2; D is perhaps TRBD1 (5 bases). V lost 2 bases to trimming and J lost 5 bases, with 12 bases between them. This CDR3 region has 14 residues. Germline lookup yields CDR1 MGHDK and CDR2 SYGVNS. The CDR3 bases are TGTGCCAGCAGTGAAGGTGGGGCACTGTATGGCTACACCTTC. This gives the protein CASSEGGALYGYTF.

Many counts were recorded for this clonotype. V is TRBV29-1 and J is TRBJ1-1; 7 bases are a match to TRBD1. Germline CDR1 and CDR2: SQVTM and ANQGSEA. The V and J ends lost 3 bases and 3 bases, in that order; junction bases with no gene match: 7. The CDR3 spans 14 residues. CDR3 nucleotide sequence: TGCAGCGTTGAGACGACAGGGATTTACACTGAAGCTTTCTTT. It translates to CSVETTGIYTEAFF.

This clonotype was seen many times. The chain couples TRBV20-1 to TRBJ1-2; D remains ambiguous. Looked up from germline, CDR1 is DFQATT and CDR2 is SNEGSKA (reference sequence). V was pared by 3 bases and J by 3 bases, with 5 bases between. The CDR3 covers 11 residues. CDR3 residues: CSASLYYGYTF. The CDR3 coding sequence is TGCAGTGCTAGTCTGTACTATGGCTACACCTTC.

In its sample, this clonotype was seen many times. V gene TRBV29-1 combines with J gene TRBJ2-5; D gene unclear. The CDR3 is made up of 13 amino acids. Per germline, CDR1 SQVTM and CDR2 ANQGSEA. V was cut by 1 base and J by 5 bases, with 11 bases left in between. This CDR3 is CSVEVELAETQYF. The CDR3 DNA follows: TGCAGCGTTGAAGTTGAACTGGCCGAGACCCAGTACTTC.

This chain joins TRBV13 and TRBJ2-3; D gene ambiguous. Per germline, CDR1 PRHDT and CDR2 FYEKMQ (reference sequence). Deletions cut 7 bases from V and 4 bases from J, with 9 bases between. This CDR3 region has 12 residues. CDR3 nucleotide sequence: TGTGCCAGCACCCTAGGTGCAGATACGCAGTATTTT. This gives the protein CASTLGADTQYF.

This clonotype turned up a few times. The J gene is TRBJ2-5, the V gene TRBV5-1; D might be TRBD1 (6 bases). Germline V lookup: CDR1 SGHRS, CDR2 YFSETQ. Trimming took off 3 bases at V and 3 bases at J, with 15 bases between the two ends. CDR3 length: 15 residues. The CDR3 nucleotides read TGCGCCAGCAGCTCCCTCGGCTCAGGGGAAGAGACCCAGTACTTC. Protein sequence: CASSSLGSGEETQYF.

In its sample, this clonotype was seen a few times. The chain is built from TRBV12-3 or TRBV12-4 and TRBJ2-7, with D unclear. Trimming removed 3 bases from V and 4 bases from J, with 13 bases in between. The CDR3 sequence is 14 residues long. CDR3 loop: CASSFARELYEQYF. In DNA, the CDR3 is TGTGCCAGCAGTTTTGCCAGAGAGCTGTACGAGCAGTACTTC.

V gene TRBV20-1 combines with J gene TRBJ2-2; 12 bases map to TRBD1. With V trimmed by 2 bases and J by 6 bases, 7 bases remained unmatched. CDR3 size: 16 residues. Germline CDR1 and CDR2: DFQATT and SNEGSKA (reference sequence). In nucleotides, the CDR3 is TGCAGTGCTAGATCCTTCGGGACAGGGGGCCCCGGGGAGCTGTTTTTT. This sequence encodes CSARSFGTGGPGELFF.

This clonotype has ten or more counts. The genes are TRBV27 and TRBJ2-5; a possible D gene is TRBD1 (6 bases). The CDR3 extends over 17 amino acids. V lost 3 bases and J 0 bases, leaving 17 bases between the germline ends. Germline V lookup: CDR1 MNHEY, CDR2 SMNVEV (reference sequence). The CDR3 reads CASSFLPLQGHQETQYF. Written as DNA, the CDR3 is TGTGCCAGCAGTTTTCTCCCTCTACAGGGACACCAAGAGACCCAGTACTTC.

This clonotype was seen a few times. This sequence joins TRBV6-2 or TRBV6-3 and TRBJ2-2, with a tentative D call TRBD1 (6 bases). CDR3 length: 16 amino acids. Germline assignment: CDR1 MNHEY and CDR2 SVGEGT. With 5 bases removed from V and 5 bases from J, the gap between germline ends came to 18 bases. The CDR3 DNA reads TGTGCCAGCAGTCCCCCCAGGGGCGCGCGGACCGGGGAGCTGTTTTTT. Residues: CASSPPRGARTGELFF.

The chain is built from TRBV5-6 and TRBJ2-1; the D call may be TRBD1 or TRBD2 (5 bases each). The ends were cut back, 5 bases at V and 6 bases at J, with 12 bases in the middle. The germline gives CDR1 SGHDT, CDR2 YYEEEE. This CDR3 has 13 residues. The CDR3 is CASSTGTINEQFF. In DNA, the CDR3 is TGTGCCAGCAGTACCGGGACCATCAATGAGCAGTTCTTC.

The rearrangement uses TRBV13 and TRBJ2-3, with TRBD2 matching over 7 bases. Trimming took 0 bases from V and 4 from J; bases not matched to a gene: 4. This CDR3 comprises 15 residues. Germline V gene lookup returns CDR1 PRHDT and CDR2 FYEKMQ (reference sequence). CDR3 protein: CASSLGRGSADTQYF. The CDR3 coding sequence is TGTGCCAGCAGCTTAGGTCGCGGGAGTGCAGATACGCAGTATTTT.

The chain uses TRBV9 and TRBJ2-3; tentative D call: TRBD2 (5 bases). Trimming pared 3 bases from V and 1 base from J, leaving 12 bases between. Per germline, CDR1 SGDLS and CDR2 YYNGEE. There are 15 residues in the CDR3. The CDR3 nucleotides are TGTGCCAGCAGCGCCACGGGATCCGGCACAGATACGCAGTATTTT. Translating gives CASSATGSGTDTQYF.

This clonotype was counted only a few times. V is TRBV7-9 and J is TRBJ2-1; 10 bases align to TRBD2. The germline CDR1 and CDR2 sequences are SEHNR and FQNEAQ (reference sequence). CDR3 size: 13 residues. The junction had 2 bases not matched to a gene; V was cut back by 5 bases and J by 7 bases. CDR3 residues: CASSVGLANEQFF. CDR3 bases: TGTGCCAGCAGCGTGGGACTAGCGAATGAGCAGTTCTTC. The full variable domain, its missing parts supplied by reference TRBV7-9 and TRBJ2-1, is DTGVSQNPRHKITKRGQNVTFRCDPISEHNRLYWYRQTLGQGPEFLTYFQNEAQLEKSRLLSDRFSAERPKGSFSTLEIQRTEQGDSAMYLCASSVGLANEQFFGPGTRLTVL.

This clonotype was recorded at least ten times. V gene TRBV29-1 combines with J gene TRBJ2-1; D is unclear. The CDR3 loop spans 12 amino acids. Between the trimmed V and J ends, which lost 6 bases and 5 bases, there was a span of 11 bases. Germline CDR1 is SQVTM and CDR2 is ANQGSEA. Written as DNA, the CDR3 is TGCAGCGTAGGGTTGGCGCACAATGAGCAGTTCTTC. Residues: CSVGLAHNEQFF.

This clonotype has a handful of counts. The chain links TRBV12-3 or TRBV12-4 to TRBJ2-5; maybe TRBD2 (7 bases). The CDR3 totals 15 residues. The V end was cut by 5 bases, the J end by 0 bases, with 13 bases between. The CDR3: CASSPGGEYQETQYF. The DNA for the CDR3 is TGTGCCAGCAGTCCGGGGGGCGAGTACCAAGAGACCCAGTACTTC.

This clonotype was picked up a small number of times. The CDR3 spells CAWSKSRVLTYEQYF. CDR3 nucleotides: TGTGCCTGGAGTAAAAGCAGGGTTTTAACTTACGAGCAGTACTTC. The chain combines TRBV30 with TRBJ2-7, with D perhaps matching TRBD1 (5 bases). CDR1 GTSNPN and CDR2 SVGIG come from the germline V gene (reference sequence). This CDR3 contains 15 residues. V lost 2 bases to trimming and J lost 4 bases, with 18 bases between them.

The sample holds a few counts of this clonotype. The chain has TRBV29-1 and TRBJ2-1; weak D call: TRBD1 (5 bases). Germline V CDR1 and CDR2: SQVTM, ANQGSEA. The CDR3 runs to 15 residues. With 1 base removed from V and 0 bases from J, the gap between germline ends came to 10 bases. CDR3 in DNA: TGCAGCGTTGAAGGCGAAGGGGTCTCCTACAATGAGCAGTTCTTC. This codes for CSVEGEGVSYNEQFF.